This is a list of T cell receptor beta chains from one sample in a study of T cell repertoires in ileal Crohn's disease. Clones were sequenced by immunoSEQ multiplex PCR, and TCRdb holds only the in-frame ones, with some missing. The profile shows roughly 6,600 clones, about 85% of them singletons. What was sequenced was ileal tissue. These receptors all come from an adult with Crohn's disease. CDR3s include the opening cysteine and the closing phenylalanine or tryptophan. A D gene is named only where the DNA matches it firmly.

cdr3_aa v_call d_call j_call
CAISGLGYAEGYTF TRBV10-3 NA TRBJ1-2
CSVVDRGHYEQYF TRBV29-1 TRBD1 TRBJ2-7
CAVGGTGGANVLTF TRBV6-1 TRBD2 TRBJ2-6
CASSVETYTEAFF TRBV9 NA TRBJ1-1
CASSVMASRGQADTQYF TRBV7-6 TRBD1 TRBJ2-3
CASSHEQGTQYF TRBV7-8 TRBD1 TRBJ2-3
CASSQGARIAYGYTF TRBV14 NA TRBJ1-2
CASSISRDTGELFF TRBV19 NA TRBJ2-2
CASSLTGHNQPQHF TRBV19 NA TRBJ1-5
CASSEGKASEQFF TRBV2 NA TRBJ2-1
CASSSSGEGTGELFF TRBV6-5 TRBD2 TRBJ2-2
CASTPGGPIYEQYF TRBV28 NA TRBJ2-7
CASSGSSLGGVFAGELFF TRBV6-1 NA TRBJ2-2
CASTGEGDTQYF TRBV5-1 NA TRBJ2-3
CASSPARQETQYF TRBV18 NA TRBJ2-5
CASSSGPGVEAFF TRBV19 NA TRBJ1-1
CATSRDTHNYGYTF TRBV15 NA TRBJ1-2
CASSPLKGEAGELFF TRBV18 NA TRBJ2-2
CASSVRASTDTQYF TRBV6-4 NA TRBJ2-3
CASSFEGQGLETQYF TRBV28 TRBD1 TRBJ2-5
CASSSSGGAYNEQFF TRBV4-1 TRBD2 TRBJ2-1
CASSIVGTNQETQYF TRBV19 NA TRBJ2-5
CASSQPGQEPYGYTF TRBV4-1 TRBD1 TRBJ1-2
CASSLGTGGETQYF TRBV5-4 TRBD1 TRBJ2-5
CASTVVWGRTDTQYF TRBV19 NA TRBJ2-3
CAMTDRVLKTQYF TRBV5-4 TRBD1 TRBJ2-5
CASTVSRGAGNYGYTF TRBV7-9 NA TRBJ1-2
CASSYDAGQGTDTQYF TRBV5-6 TRBD1 TRBJ2-3
CASSLARGNEQFF TRBV7-8 NA TRBJ2-1
CASRDSSYEQYF TRBV5-1 NA TRBJ2-7
CASSGTSGERDTQYF TRBV9 TRBD2 TRBJ2-3
CASSLDRGNEKLFF TRBV5-4 TRBD1 TRBJ1-4
CASTPIPGNYGYTF TRBV28 NA TRBJ1-2
CASSQTSGSGVTQYF TRBV19 TRBD2 TRBJ2-3
CASSLAYAGGGMDTQYF TRBV7-6 TRBD2 TRBJ2-3
CASSHLAGGSSYNEQFF TRBV5-1 TRBD2 TRBJ2-1
CASSSLPYSDRGRGGELFF TRBV28 TRBD1 TRBJ2-2